A selection of T cell receptor beta chains follows, all from one sample in a study of shared clonotypes between healthy human individuals. TCRdb keeps only in-frame clones here, not all; method: immunoSEQ multiplex PCR. Altogether hundreds of thousands of clones are present, almost 95% being singletons, with the ten largest covering around 24%. The material sequenced was naive CD8+ T cells sorted from blood. Receptor source: a young man in good health. CDR3s include the opening cysteine and the closing phenylalanine or tryptophan. Fields, in order: V gene, J gene, clone size, D gene, CDR3 length, CDR3 DNA, CDR3 protein. The D gene is left open where the match is weak. The listing skips clone size in some rows; elsewhere it reads once, few, many or a size class.

>TRBV28|TRBJ2-7|-|TRBD1|15
TGTGCCAGCAGTCCCCGGACAGGGGCGGCCTACGAGCAGTACTTC
CASSPRTGAAYEQYF
>TRBV6-1|TRBJ1-1|-|-|10
TGTGCCAGCGGTAGGGCTGAAGCTTTCTTT
CASGRAEAFF
>TRBV11-2|TRBJ1-1|-|TRBD1|15
TGTGCCAGCAGGCTGACAGGGGGCGCGAACACTGAAGCTTTCTTT
CASRLTGGANTEAFF
>TRBV27|TRBJ1-5|-|-|13
TGTGCCAGCAGTTTTGGGCTTCGTCAGCCCCAGCATTTT
CASSFGLRQPQHF
>TRBV11-2|TRBJ1-1|-|-|15
TGTGCCAGCAGCTCAAAGGGCGCAGGGTTAACTGAAGCTTTCTTT
CASSSKGAGLTEAFF
>TRBV14|TRBJ2-2|-|-|15
TGTGCCAGCAGCCAGAGGACTCTTAACACCGGGGAGCTGTTTTTT
CASSQRTLNTGELFF
>TRBV28|TRBJ1-1|-|-|15
TGTGCCAGCAGTTTATGGGGGGGAAGCGGCACTGAAGCTTTCTTT
CASSLWGGSGTEAFF
>TRBV28|TRBJ2-7|-|-|14
TGTGCCAGCAGTCCTCTGACAGGATCCTACGAGCAGTACTTC
CASSPLTGSYEQYF
>TRBV6-5|TRBJ2-7|-|-|14
TGTGCCAGCAGTTACGGCCAGAGCTCCTACGAGCAGTACTTC
CASSYGQSSYEQYF
>TRBV7-9|TRBJ2-3|-|-|15
TGTGCCAGCAGCGGTAGGGGAACCGACACAGATACGCAGTATTTT
CASSGRGTDTDTQYF
>TRBV9|TRBJ2-3|-|-|14
TGTGCCAGCAGCGTAGAAGGGCCCACAGATACGCAGTATTTT
CASSVEGPTDTQYF
>TRBV6-1|TRBJ2-3|-|-|15
TGTGCCAGCAGTGAATACTTGGGAGCCCTCCAGACGCAGTATTTT
CASSEYLGALQTQYF
>TRBV28|TRBJ2-7|once|TRBD1|17
TGTGCCAGCAGTTCCTATTCCGGGACAGGTATCTCCTACGAGCAGTACTTC
CASSSYSGTGISYEQYF
>TRBV7-9|TRBJ2-2|-|TRBD1|15
TGTGCCAGCAGCCCGAGACAGGGAGTGTTTGGGGAGCTGTTTTTT
CASSPRQGVFGELFF
>TRBV9|TRBJ2-1|-|-|14
TGTGCCAGCAGCCCCTGGGAACAGCACAATGAGCAGTTCTTC
CASSPWEQHNEQFF
>TRBV7-8|TRBJ2-7|-|TRBD2|16
TGTGCCAGCAGCCCAAGGCCGGGACTAGCGCTCCCCGAGCAGTACTTC
CASSPRPGLALPEQYF
>TRBV28|TRBJ2-3|-|TRBD2|17
TGTGCCAGCAGTCCCGGGTCGGGAGGCTTAGGCACAGATACGCAGTATTTT
CASSPGSGGLGTDTQYF
>TRBV7-2|TRBJ2-1|-|TRBD2|14
TGTGCCAGCAGCCCATGGGGGGGTAGGAATGAGCAGTTCTTC
CASSPWGGRNEQFF
>TRBV11-1|TRBJ2-3|-|-|16
TGTGCCAGCAGCTTAGCTAAGGAGGCCAGCACAGATACGCAGTATTTT
CASSLAKEASTDTQYF
>TRBV11-2|TRBJ2-7|-|TRBD2|14
TGTGCCAGCAGCTTAGTAGCGGGAGCTTACGAGCAGTACTTC
CASSLVAGAYEQYF
>TRBV4-1|TRBJ1-3|few|-|12
TGCGCCACCTCGGGCGTTGGAAACACCATATATTTT
CATSGVGNTIYF
>TRBV2|TRBJ2-2|-|-|12
TGTGCCAGCTTTGCTGAGGCCGGGGAGCTGTTTTTT
CASFAEAGELFF
>TRBV4-3|TRBJ2-2|-|TRBD2|17
TGCGCCAGCAGCCAAGGTTTCGGGAGGGCCGTCGCCGGGGAGCTGTTTTTT
CASSQGFGRAVAGELFF
>TRBV5-6|TRBJ1-1|-|-|13
TGTGCCAGCAGCCCAATCGGGACTAAGGCCGCTTTCTTT
CASSPIGTKAAFF
>TRBV7-8|TRBJ2-7|once|-|14
TGTGCCAGCAGCTCATTACAGGGAACCTACGAGCAGTACTTC
CASSSLQGTYEQYF
>TRBV7-9|TRBJ2-7|-|TRBD2|17
TGTGCCAGCAGCCCTAGACTAGCGGGAGGCAGGGACTACGAGCAGTACTTC
CASSPRLAGGRDYEQYF
>TRBV13|TRBJ1-2|-|TRBD1|14
TGTGCCAGCAGCCCAGGACAGGGGAAGTATGGCTACACCTTC
CASSPGQGKYGYTF
>TRBV9|TRBJ2-1|-|-|14
TGTGCCAGCAGCGTAGCTTACGATCACAATGAGCAGTTCTTC
CASSVAYDHNEQFF
>TRBV10-1|TRBJ2-2|-|-|15
TGCGCCAGCAGTGAAGAACAGGGTCAGACCGGGGAGCTGTTTTTT
CASSEEQGQTGELFF
>TRBV7-8|TRBJ2-7|once|TRBD2|16
TGTGCCAGCAGCCCCCCGACTAGCGGGAGGGCCCGCGAGCAGTACTTC
CASSPPTSGRAREQYF
>TRBV29-1|TRBJ2-3|-|TRBD2|19
TGCAGCGTTGAAAGGGCAGACCGACTAGCGGGGGTTAGCACAGATACGCAGTATTTT
CSVERADRLAGVSTDTQYF
>TRBV2|TRBJ2-7|once|-|14
TGTGCCAGCAGGGGGCCCGTGGGGGGCTACGAGCAGTACTTC
CASRGPVGGYEQYF
>TRBV29-1|TRBJ2-7|-|TRBD2|11
TGCAGCCAAGCGGGAGCTTACGAGCAGTACTTC
CSQAGAYEQYF
>TRBV7-8|TRBJ2-7|-|TRBD1|13
TGTGCCAGCTTAGGGGACAGCTCCTACGAGCAGTACTTC
CASLGDSSYEQYF
>TRBV27|TRBJ2-7|-|-|13
TGTGCCAGCAGTTTATCGAGTTTCTACGAGCAGTACTTC
CASSLSSFYEQYF
>TRBV2|TRBJ1-5|-|-|13
TGTGCCAGCAGGGATCGGTATTCTTCGCCCCAGCATTTT
CASRDRYSSPQHF
>TRBV7-9|TRBJ1-1|-|-|15
TGTGCCAGCAGCACGACCGACGGACCGAACACTGAAGCTTTCTTT
CASSTTDGPNTEAFF
>TRBV27|TRBJ2-1|few|-|14
TGTGCCAGCAGTTTATCGGGGTTACACAATGAGCAGTTCTTC
CASSLSGLHNEQFF
>TRBV28|TRBJ2-1|-|-|14
TGTGCCAGCAGTTTGCCCCTTGGGGGCAATGAGCAGTTCTTC
CASSLPLGGNEQFF
>TRBV5-4|TRBJ2-7|-|TRBD1|14
TGTGCCAGCAGCTACGACAGGGGGTCCTACGAGCAGTACTTC
CASSYDRGSYEQYF
>TRBV18|TRBJ2-7|-|-|12
TGTGCCAGCTCACCACCAGGTTTCGAGCAGTACTTC
CASSPPGFEQYF
>TRBV14|TRBJ2-7|-|-|16
TGTGCCAGCAGCCAGGCTACAGGGCAGCTTCGCTACGAGCAGTACTTC
CASSQATGQLRYEQYF
>TRBV5-1|TRBJ2-7|-|-|15
TGCGCCAGCAGGGTCGTTGGGGGGGCGCCTGGAGAGCAGTACTTC
CASRVVGGAPGEQYF
>TRBV15|TRBJ1-2|-|TRBD1|19
TGTGCCACCAGCCAGCCCGGAGGGGGCCGCGGAATAGCTAACTATGGCTACACCTTC
CATSQPGGGRGIANYGYTF
>TRBV29-1|TRBJ2-2|-|TRBD1|15
TGCAGCGTCTACTGGACAGGAATTAACACCGGGGAGCTGTTTTTT
CSVYWTGINTGELFF
>TRBV28|TRBJ1-5|-|-|16
TGTGCCAGCAGTGGCCGGGTTACAATCGGCAATCAGCCCCAGCATTTT
CASSGRVTIGNQPQHF
>TRBV15|TRBJ1-4|-|-|15
TGTGCCACCAGCAGAGCCGGGACAAGGAATGAAAAACTGTTTTTT
CATSRAGTRNEKLFF
>TRBV29-1|TRBJ2-2|-|-|13
TGCAGCGTTGCGGGGGACAACACCGGGGAGCTGTTTTTT
CSVAGDNTGELFF
>TRBV6-1|TRBJ2-7|-|-|13
TGTGCCAGCAGTGTTACTGCCGATTACGAGCAGTACTTC
CASSVTADYEQYF
>TRBV7-2|TRBJ2-7|-|-|15
TGTGCCAGCAGCTTAGCTGCCGGGACCAGTGGCGAGCAGTACTTC
CASSLAAGTSGEQYF